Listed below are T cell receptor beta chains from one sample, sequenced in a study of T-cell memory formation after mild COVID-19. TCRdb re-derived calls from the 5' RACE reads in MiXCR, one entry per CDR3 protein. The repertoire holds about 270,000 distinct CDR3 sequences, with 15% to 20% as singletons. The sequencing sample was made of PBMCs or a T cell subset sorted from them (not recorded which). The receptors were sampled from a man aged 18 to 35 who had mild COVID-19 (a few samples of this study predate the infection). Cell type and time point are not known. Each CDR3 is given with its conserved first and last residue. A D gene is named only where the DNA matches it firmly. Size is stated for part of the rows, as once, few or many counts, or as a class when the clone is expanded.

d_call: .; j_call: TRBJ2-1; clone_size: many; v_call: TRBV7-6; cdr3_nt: TGTGCCAGCAGTACGGGAGCGTGGGAGCAGTTCTTC; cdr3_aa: CASSTGAWEQFF
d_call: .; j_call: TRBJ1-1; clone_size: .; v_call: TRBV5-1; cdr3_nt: TGCGCCAGCAGCTTGGTAGGTACGGGACTCTCCACTGAAGCTTTCTTT; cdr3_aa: CASSLVGTGLSTEAFF
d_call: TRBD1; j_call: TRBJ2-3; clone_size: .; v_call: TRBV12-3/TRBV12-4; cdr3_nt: TGTGCCAGCAGTTTAGGGGACAGGGTCTCAGATACGCAGTATTTT; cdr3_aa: CASSLGDRVSDTQYF
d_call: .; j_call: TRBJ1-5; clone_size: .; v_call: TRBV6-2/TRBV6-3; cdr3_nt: TGTGCCAGCAGCCCCTCTCGCGGGGGTAGCAATCAGCCCCAGCATTTT; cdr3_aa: CASSPSRGGSNQPQHF
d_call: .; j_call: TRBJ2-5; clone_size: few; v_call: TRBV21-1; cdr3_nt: TGTGCCAGCAGAACCCGGGAACTCCAAGAGACCCAGTACTTC; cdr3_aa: CASRTRELQETQYF
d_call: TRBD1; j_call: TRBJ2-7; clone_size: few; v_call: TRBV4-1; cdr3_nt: TGCGCCAGCAGCCAAGAACCTATGGCAGGGGGTTACGAGCAGTACTTC; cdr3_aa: CASSQEPMAGGYEQYF
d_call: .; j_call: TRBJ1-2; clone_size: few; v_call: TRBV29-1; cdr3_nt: TGCAGCGTTGAAGTGGCTTGGGAGGGGGCTAACTATGGCTACACCTTC; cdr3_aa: CSVEVAWEGANYGYTF
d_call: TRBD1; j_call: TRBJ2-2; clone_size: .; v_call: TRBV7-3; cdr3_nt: TGTGCCAGCAGCTGGACAGGGGCCGAGAACACCGGGGAGCTGTTTTTT; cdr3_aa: CASSWTGAENTGELFF
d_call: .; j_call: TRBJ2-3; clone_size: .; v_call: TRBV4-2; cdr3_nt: TGTGCCAGCAGCCCAAGGGGGTCCCCGGGACTTCGCACAGATACGCAGTATTTT; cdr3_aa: CASSPRGSPGLRTDTQYF
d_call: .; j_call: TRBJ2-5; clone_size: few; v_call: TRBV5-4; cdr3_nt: TGTGCCAGCAGCCCTCATAGACAAGAGACCCAGTACTTC; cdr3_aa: CASSPHRQETQYF
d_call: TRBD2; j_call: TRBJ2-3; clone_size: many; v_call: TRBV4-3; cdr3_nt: TGCGCCAGCAGCCACCGCACGGGACTAGCGGGGGAAAGCACAGATACGCAGTATTTT; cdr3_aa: CASSHRTGLAGESTDTQYF
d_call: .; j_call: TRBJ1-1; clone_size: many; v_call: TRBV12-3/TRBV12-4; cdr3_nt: TGTGCCAGCAGCGATGGGACGGACACTGAAGCTTTCTTT; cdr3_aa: CASSDGTDTEAFF
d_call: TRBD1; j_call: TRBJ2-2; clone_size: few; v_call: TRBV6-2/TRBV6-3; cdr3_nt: TGTGCCAGCAGTTACAGCCCAGGGGGACCCGGGGAGCTGTTTTTT; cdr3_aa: CASSYSPGGPGELFF
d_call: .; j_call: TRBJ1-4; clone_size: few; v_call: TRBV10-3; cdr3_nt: TGTGCCACCAGAAGCTCTACAGGGCCTGGGGGTGAAAAACTGTTTTTT; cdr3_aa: CATRSSTGPGGEKLFF
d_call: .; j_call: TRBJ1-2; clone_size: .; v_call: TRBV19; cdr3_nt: TGTGCCAGTAGACCGGGGGTCGGCTATGGCTACACCTTC; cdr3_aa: CASRPGVGYGYTF
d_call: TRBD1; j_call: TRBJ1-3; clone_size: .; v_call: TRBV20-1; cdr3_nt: TGCAGTGCTAGGACAGGGGGCGGAAACACCATATATTTT; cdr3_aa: CSARTGGGNTIYF
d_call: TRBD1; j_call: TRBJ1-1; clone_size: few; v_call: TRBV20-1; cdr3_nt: TGCAGTGCTAGGTCGTATACAGGGGGCGGCACTGAAGCTTTCTTT; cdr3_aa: CSARSYTGGGTEAFF
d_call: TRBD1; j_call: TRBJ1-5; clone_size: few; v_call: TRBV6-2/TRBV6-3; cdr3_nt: TGTGCCAGCAGCGAACAGGGGGCCGGGAGCAATCAGCCCCAGCATTTT; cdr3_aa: CASSEQGAGSNQPQHF
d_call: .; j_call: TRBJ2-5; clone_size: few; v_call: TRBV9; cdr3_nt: TGTGCCAGCAGCGTAACCGGGACGCAAGAGACCCAGTACTTC; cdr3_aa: CASSVTGTQETQYF
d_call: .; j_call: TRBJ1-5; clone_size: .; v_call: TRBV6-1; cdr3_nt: TGTGCCGGACACAGGGACAGCAATCAGCCCCAGCATTTT; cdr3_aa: CAGHRDSNQPQHF
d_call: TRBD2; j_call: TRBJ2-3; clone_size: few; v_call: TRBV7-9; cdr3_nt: TGTGCCAGCAGCTTAGGGCTAGCGGGGGGACAAGATACGCAGTATTTT; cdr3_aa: CASSLGLAGGQDTQYF
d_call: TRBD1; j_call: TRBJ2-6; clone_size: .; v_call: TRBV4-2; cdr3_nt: TGTGCCAGCAGCCAGGGACAGATCTCTGGGGCCAACGTCCTGACTTTC; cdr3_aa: CASSQGQISGANVLTF
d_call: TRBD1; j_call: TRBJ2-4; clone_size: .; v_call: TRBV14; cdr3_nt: TGTGCCAGCAGCCAAGTGGGGACAGGGCAAAACATTCAGTACTTC; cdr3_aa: CASSQVGTGQNIQYF
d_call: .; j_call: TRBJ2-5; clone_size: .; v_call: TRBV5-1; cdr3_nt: TGCGCCAGCAGCTTGCGGGGTCGTAAGTGGGGGCAAGAGACCCAGTACTTC; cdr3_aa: CASSLRGRKWGQETQYF
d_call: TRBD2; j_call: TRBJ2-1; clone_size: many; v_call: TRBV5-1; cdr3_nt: TGCGCCAGCAGTCCCGATACTAGCGGGGTGTACAATGAGCAGTTCTTC; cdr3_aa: CASSPDTSGVYNEQFF
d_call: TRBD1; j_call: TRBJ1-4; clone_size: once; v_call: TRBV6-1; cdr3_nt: TGTGCCAGCAGGGGACAGATTAATGAAAAACTGTTTTTT; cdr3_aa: CASRGQINEKLFF
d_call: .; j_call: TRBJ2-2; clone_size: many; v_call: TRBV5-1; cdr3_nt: TGCGCCAGCAGCTTGGTACAGGGCACCGGGGAGCTGTTTTTT; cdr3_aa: CASSLVQGTGELFF
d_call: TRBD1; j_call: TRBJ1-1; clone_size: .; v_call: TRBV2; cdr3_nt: TGTGCCAGCAGTGACAGGGGGCTGAGGGCTTTCTTT; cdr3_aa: CASSDRGLRAFF
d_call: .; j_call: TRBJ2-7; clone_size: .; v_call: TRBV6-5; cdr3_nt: TGTGCCAGCGGTGACTACGAGCAGTACTTC; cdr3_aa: CASGDYEQYF
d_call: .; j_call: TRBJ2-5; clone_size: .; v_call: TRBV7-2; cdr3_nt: TGTGCCAGCAGTTTCGAAGGGACGGGGTTCAAGTACTTC; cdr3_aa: CASSFEGTGFKYF
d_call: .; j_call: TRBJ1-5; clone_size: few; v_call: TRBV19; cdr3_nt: TGTGCCAGTAGTATAGGAGGTAATCAGCCCCAGCATTTT; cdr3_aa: CASSIGGNQPQHF
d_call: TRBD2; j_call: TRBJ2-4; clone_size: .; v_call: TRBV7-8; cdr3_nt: TGTGCCAGCAGCTTCGAGCGGGGAAACATTCAGTACTTC; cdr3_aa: CASSFERGNIQYF
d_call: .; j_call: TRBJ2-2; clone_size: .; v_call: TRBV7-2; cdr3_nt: TGTGCCAGCAGGGTAGACAGCGGGGAGCTGTTTTTT; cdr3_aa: CASRVDSGELFF
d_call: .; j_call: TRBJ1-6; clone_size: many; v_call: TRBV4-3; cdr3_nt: TGCGCCAGCAGCCAAGGACAGAGTAGCTATAATTCACCCCTCCACTTT; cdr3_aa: CASSQGQSSYNSPLHF
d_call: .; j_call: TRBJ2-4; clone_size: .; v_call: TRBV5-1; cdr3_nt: TGCGCCAGCAGCTTGATGGGGGGCCCGAAAAACATTCAGTACTTC; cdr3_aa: CASSLMGGPKNIQYF
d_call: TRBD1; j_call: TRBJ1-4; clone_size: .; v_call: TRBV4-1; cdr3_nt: TGCGCCAGCAGCCGAGGGACAGGGGGCAGATATGAAAAACTGTTTTTT; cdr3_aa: CASSRGTGGRYEKLFF
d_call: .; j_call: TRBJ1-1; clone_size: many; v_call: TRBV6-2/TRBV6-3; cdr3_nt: TGTGCCAGCAGTTACTCGAATTCCTGGGGAGAAGCTTTCTTT; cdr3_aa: CASSYSNSWGEAFF
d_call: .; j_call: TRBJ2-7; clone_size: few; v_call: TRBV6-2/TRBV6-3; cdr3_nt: TGTGCCAGCAGTTACCTGGAAGGCCCGGCTACCCGACGAAACTACGAGCAGTACTTC; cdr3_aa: CASSYLEGPATRRNYEQYF
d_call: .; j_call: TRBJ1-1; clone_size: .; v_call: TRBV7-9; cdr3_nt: TGTGCCAGCAGCTCCCCTACTCAGTACTTGAGCGACTTT; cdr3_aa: CASSSPTQYLSDF
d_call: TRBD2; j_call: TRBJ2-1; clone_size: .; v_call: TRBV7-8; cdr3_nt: TGTGCCAGCAGCCGCGTACCCCCCCTAGCGGGGGGGCCCTATGAGCAGTTCTTC; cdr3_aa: CASSRVPPLAGGPYEQFF
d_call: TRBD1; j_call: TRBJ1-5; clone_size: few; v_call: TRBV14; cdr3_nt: TGTGCCAGCAGCCAATCTACAGGGGATCAGCCCCAGCATTTT; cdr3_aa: CASSQSTGDQPQHF
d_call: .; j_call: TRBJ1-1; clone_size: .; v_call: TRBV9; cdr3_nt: TGTGCCAGCAGCTCAGGGACCATGGACATCACTGAAGCTTTCTTT; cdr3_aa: CASSSGTMDITEAFF
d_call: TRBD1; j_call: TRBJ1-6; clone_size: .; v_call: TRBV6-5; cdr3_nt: TGTGCCAGCAGGATTCTCGGGACAGGTTCACCCCTCCACTTT; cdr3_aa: CASRILGTGSPLHF
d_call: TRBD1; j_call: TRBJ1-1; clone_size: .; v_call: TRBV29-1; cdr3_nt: TGCAGCATAGAGGGACAGTTCAACACTGAAGCTTTCTTT; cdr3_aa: CSIEGQFNTEAFF
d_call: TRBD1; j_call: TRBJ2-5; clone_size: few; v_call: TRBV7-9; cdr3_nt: TGTGCCAGCAGCCCCCGGGGACAGATTAAAGAGACCCAGTACTTC; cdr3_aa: CASSPRGQIKETQYF
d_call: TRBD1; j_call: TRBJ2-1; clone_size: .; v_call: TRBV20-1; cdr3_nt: TGCAGTGCTAGAGCACAGGGGTTGCAGTTCTTC; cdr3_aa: CSARAQGLQFF
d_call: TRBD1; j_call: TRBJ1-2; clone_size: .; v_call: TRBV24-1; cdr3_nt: TGTGCCACCAGCCCTGGGGACAGGGACTATGGCTACACCTTC; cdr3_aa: CATSPGDRDYGYTF
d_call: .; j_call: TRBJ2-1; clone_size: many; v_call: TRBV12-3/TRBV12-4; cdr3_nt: TGTGCCAGCAGTTCGGGGACTTACTACAATGAGCAGTTCTTC; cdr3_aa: CASSSGTYYNEQFF
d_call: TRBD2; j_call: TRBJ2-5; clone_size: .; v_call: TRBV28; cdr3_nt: TGTGCCACCACGGGGGGACTAGCGGGGGGCGAGACCCAGTACTTC; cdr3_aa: CATTGGLAGGETQYF
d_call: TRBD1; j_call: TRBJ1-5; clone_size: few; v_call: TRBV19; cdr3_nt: TGTGCCAGTAGTATAGCCCGACAGGGGCGACAGCCCCAGCATTTT; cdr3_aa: CASSIARQGRQPQHF
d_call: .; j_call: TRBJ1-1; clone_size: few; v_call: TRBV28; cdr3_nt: TGTGCCAGCACCCTGGGTCCTTGGACTGAAGCTTTCTTT; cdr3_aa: CASTLGPWTEAFF